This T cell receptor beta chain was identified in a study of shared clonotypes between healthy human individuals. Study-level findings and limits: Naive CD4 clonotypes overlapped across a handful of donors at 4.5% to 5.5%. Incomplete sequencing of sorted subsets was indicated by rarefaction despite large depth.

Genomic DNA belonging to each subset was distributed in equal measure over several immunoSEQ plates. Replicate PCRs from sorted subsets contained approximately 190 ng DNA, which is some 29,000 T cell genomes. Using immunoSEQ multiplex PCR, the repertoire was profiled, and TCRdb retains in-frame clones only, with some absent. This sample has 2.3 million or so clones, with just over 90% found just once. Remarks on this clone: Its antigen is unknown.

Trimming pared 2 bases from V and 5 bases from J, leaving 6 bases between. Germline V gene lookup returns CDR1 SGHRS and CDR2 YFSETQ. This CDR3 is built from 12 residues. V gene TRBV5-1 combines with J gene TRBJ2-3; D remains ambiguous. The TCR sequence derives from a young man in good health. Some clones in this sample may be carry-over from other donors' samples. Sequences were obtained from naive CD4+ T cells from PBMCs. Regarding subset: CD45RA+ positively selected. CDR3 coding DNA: TGCGCCAGCAGCTTTGCTAAAGATACGCAGTATTTT. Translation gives CASSFAKDTQYF.